A selection of T cell receptor beta chains follows, all from one sample in a study of blood T cells in healthy people across ages. TCRdb used MiXCR to reprocess the 5' RACE reads, holding one entry per CDR3 protein. The table lists 500,000 to 600,000 distinct CDR3 sequences, approximately 30% of them singletons. The specimen sequenced was blood. The receptors were sampled from a woman in her 70s in good health. The CDR3 runs from the conserved cysteine through the conserved F or W. The D gene is left open where the match is weak. Clone size appears in some rows only: once, few, many, or a class for an expanded clone.

j_call cdr3_length v_call clone_size d_call cdr3_nt cdr3_aa
TRBJ2-1 13 TRBV29-1 . TRBD1 TGCAGCGTCCCGGGACAGAGTTCTCGAGGGCAGTTCTTC CSVPGQSSRGQFF
TRBJ1-1 13 TRBV20-1 many . TGCAGTGCCCGGGCCCACATGAACACTGAAGCTTTCTTT CSARAHMNTEAFF
TRBJ2-1 15 TRBV7-9 few . TGTGCCAGCAGCTTAGCGGGTCCGGGGGCCAATGAGCAGTTCTTC CASSLAGPGANEQFF
TRBJ1-1 14 TRBV20-1 . . TGCAGTGTTCCGGAAAGGACGGTAAACACTGAAGCTTTCTTT CSVPERTVNTEAFF
TRBJ2-4 19 TRBV10-3 . TRBD1 TGTGCCATCAGTGAGGGGTGGAGGGGACAGGGGGTCGCCAAAAACATTCAGTACTTC CAISEGWRGQGVAKNIQYF
TRBJ1-4 14 TRBV7-2 . . TGTGCCAGCAGCTTCTGGGGCTCGTGGGAAAAACTGTTTTTT CASSFWGSWEKLFF
TRBJ2-3 15 TRBV5-1 . . TGCGCCAGCAGATTGGACCCTGCTAGCACAGATACGCAGTATTTT CASRLDPASTDTQYF
TRBJ2-7 15 TRBV20-1 few TRBD1 TGCAGTGCTAGAGCCCCGGGACAGGGTCCCTACGAGCAGTACTTC CSARAPGQGPYEQYF
TRBJ1-4 14 TRBV9 few TRBD1 TGTGCCAGCAGCGTAGAGGGGGCCGGTGAAAAACTGTTTTTT CASSVEGAGEKLFF
TRBJ2-3 16 TRBV20-1 . . TGCAGTGCTAGTTTGTCGGGATCCTCTTTCACAGATACGCAGTATTTT CSASLSGSSFTDTQYF
TRBJ1-2 17 TRBV7-2 few TRBD1 TGTGCCAGCAGCTTAGTGGGACAGGGGGCAACAGTGGATGGCTACACCTTC CASSLVGQGATVDGYTF
TRBJ2-7 14 TRBV9 many . TGTGCCAGCAGTCCCAGGACGGGCTCCTACGAGCAGTACTTC CASSPRTGSYEQYF
TRBJ1-5 17 TRBV2 few . TGTGCCAGCAGTGAAATGGCAGTTGTGAGGGGCAATCAGCCCCAGCATTTT CASSEMAVVRGNQPQHF
TRBJ2-7 14 TRBV7-2 . . TGTGCCAGCAGCCAGTTGTGGGGGGAATACGAGCAGTACTTC CASSQLWGEYEQYF
TRBJ1-2 14 TRBV30 . TRBD1 TGTGCCTGGAGTAGACAGGGGATCGTGCGAGGCTACACCTTC CAWSRQGIVRGYTF
TRBJ2-7 16 TRBV4-2 many . TGTGCCAGCAGCCAAGTAGGCGGGGGCCTCTCCTACGAGCAGTACTTC CASSQVGGGLSYEQYF
TRBJ2-3 15 TRBV5-1 many TRBD2 TGCGCCAGCAGCTTGGTACTAGCGTTGGGAGATACGCAGTATTTT CASSLVLALGDTQYF
TRBJ1-2 15 TRBV3-1 . TRBD1 TGTGCCAGCAGCCCGCCCGGACAGGAGAGCTATGGCTACACCTTC CASSPPGQESYGYTF
TRBJ1-2 12 TRBV29-1 many TRBD1 TGCAGCGTCGCGACAGGGGCCAATGGCTACACCTTC CSVATGANGYTF
TRBJ1-2 12 TRBV29-1 few . TGCAGCGTCTACAGGGAGGACTATGGCTACACCTTC CSVYREDYGYTF
TRBJ2-5 14 TRBV29-1 few . TGCAGCGTCCCGCGGGTCTCTAGGATTGAGACCCAGTACTTC CSVPRVSRIETQYF
TRBJ2-7 15 TRBV6-2/TRBV6-3 many TRBD1 TGTGCCAGCAGTTACCTCGGGACAGGACCCTACGAGCAGTACTTC CASSYLGTGPYEQYF
TRBJ2-7 13 TRBV3-1 . . TGTGCCAGCAGCCCTACGGCAGCCTACGAGCAGCACTTC CASSPTAAYEQHF
TRBJ2-4 18 TRBV20-1 . TRBD2 TGCAGTGCTAGCGCCGGGACTAGCGGGGGGATAGCCAAAAACATTCAGTACTTC CSASAGTSGGIAKNIQYF
TRBJ1-4 14 TRBV24-1 few TRBD1 TGTGCCACCAGTGATGGGACAGGGGATGAAAAACTGTTTTTT CATSDGTGDEKLFF
TRBJ1-2 15 TRBV14 few . TGTGCCAGCAGCCGCTCGAACAGGGATCACTATGGCTACACCTTC CASSRSNRDHYGYTF
TRBJ2-1 16 TRBV6-2/TRBV6-3 . TRBD2 TGTGCCAGCAGTTACTCGCGGGGGGGGAGGTACAATGAGCAGTTCTTC CASSYSRGGRYNEQFF
TRBJ2-7 13 TRBV12-3/TRBV12-4 many . TGTGCCAGCAGTTTACAAGGCACCTACGAGCAGTACTTC CASSLQGTYEQYF
TRBJ2-1 16 TRBV9 few . TGTGCCAGCAGTACCCAGGTGGGGCCGAATCACAATGAGCAGTTCTTC CASSTQVGPNHNEQFF